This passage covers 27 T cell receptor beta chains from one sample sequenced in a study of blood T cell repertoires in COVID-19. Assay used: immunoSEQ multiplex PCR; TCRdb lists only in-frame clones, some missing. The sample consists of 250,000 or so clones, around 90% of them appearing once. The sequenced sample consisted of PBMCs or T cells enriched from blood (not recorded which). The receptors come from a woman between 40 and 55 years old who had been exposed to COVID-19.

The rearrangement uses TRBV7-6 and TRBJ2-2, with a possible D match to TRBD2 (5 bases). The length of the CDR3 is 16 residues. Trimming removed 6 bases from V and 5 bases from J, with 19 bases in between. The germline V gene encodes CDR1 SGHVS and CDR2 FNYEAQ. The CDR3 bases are TGTGCCAGCAGTTCCGATCTAACGAGGGCGACCGGGGAGCTGTTTTTT. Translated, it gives CASSSDLTRATGELFF.

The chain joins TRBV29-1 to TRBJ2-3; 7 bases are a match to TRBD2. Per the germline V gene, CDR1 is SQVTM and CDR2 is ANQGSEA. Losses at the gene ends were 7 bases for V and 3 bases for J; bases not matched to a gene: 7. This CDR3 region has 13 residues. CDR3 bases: TGCAGCGCTAGGGAGGGCCGTACAGATACGCAGTATTTT. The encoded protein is CSAREGRTDTQYF.

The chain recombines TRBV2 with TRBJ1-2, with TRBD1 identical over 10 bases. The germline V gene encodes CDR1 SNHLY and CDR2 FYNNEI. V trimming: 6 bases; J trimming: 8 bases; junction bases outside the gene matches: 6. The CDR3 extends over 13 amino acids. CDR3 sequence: CASRTGTGVGYTF. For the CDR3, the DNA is TGTGCCAGCAGGACCGGGACAGGGGTCGGCTACACCTTC.

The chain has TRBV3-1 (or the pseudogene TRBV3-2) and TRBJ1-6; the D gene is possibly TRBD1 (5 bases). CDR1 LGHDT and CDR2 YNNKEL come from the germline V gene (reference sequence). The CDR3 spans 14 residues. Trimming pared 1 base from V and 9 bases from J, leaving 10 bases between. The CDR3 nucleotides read TGTGCCAGCAGCCAAGGGGGGGACGGTTCACCCCTCCACTTT. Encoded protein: CASSQGGDGSPLHF.

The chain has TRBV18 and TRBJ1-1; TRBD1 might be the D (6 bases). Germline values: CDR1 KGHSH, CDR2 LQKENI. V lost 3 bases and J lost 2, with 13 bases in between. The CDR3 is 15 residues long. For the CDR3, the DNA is TGTGCCAGCTCACCTCCCACAGGGACCAACACTGAAGCTTTCTTT. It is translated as CASSPPTGTNTEAFF.

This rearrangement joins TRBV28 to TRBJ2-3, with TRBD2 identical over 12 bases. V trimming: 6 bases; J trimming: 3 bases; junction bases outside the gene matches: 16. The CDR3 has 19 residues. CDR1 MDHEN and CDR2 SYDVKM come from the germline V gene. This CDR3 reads CASSPLNPSGGASTDTQYF. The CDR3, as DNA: TGTGCCAGCAGCCCACTTAATCCTAGCGGGGGGGCCTCGACAGATACGCAGTATTTT.

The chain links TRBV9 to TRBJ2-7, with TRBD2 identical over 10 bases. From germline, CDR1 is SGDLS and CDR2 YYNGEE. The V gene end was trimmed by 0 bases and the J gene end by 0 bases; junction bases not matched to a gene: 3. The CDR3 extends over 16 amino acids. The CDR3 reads CASSVGASGGSYEQYF. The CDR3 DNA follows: TGTGCCAGCAGCGTAGGGGCTAGCGGGGGCTCCTACGAGCAGTACTTC.

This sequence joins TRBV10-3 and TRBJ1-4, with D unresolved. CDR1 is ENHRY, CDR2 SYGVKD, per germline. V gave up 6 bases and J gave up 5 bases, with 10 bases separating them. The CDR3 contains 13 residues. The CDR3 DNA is TGTGCCATCAGGGGAGGAGGGAATGAAAAACTGTTTTTT. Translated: CAIRGGGNEKLFF.

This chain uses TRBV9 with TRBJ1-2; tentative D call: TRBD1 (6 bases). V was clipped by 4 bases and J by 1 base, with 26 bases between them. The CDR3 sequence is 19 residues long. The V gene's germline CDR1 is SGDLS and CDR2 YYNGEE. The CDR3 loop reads CASSRALGGGAANNYGYTF. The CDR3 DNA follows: TGTGCCAGCAGCCGAGCGCTTGGTGGGGGGGCCGCAAATAACTATGGCTACACCTTC.

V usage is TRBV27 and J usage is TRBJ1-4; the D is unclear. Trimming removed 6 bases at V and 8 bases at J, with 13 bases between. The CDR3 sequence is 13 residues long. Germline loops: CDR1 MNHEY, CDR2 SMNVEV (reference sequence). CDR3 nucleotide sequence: TGTGCCAGCAGACCGCCGCACTCCGAAAAACTGTTTTTT. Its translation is CASRPPHSEKLFF.

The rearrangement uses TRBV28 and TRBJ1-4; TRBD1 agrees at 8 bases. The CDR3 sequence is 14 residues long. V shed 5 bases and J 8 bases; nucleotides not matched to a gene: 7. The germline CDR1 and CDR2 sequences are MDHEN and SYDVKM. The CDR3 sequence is CASSTGDRREKLFF. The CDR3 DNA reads TGTGCCAGCAGTACAGGGGACAGGAGAGAAAAACTGTTTTTT. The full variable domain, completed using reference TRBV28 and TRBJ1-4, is DVKVTQSSRYLVKRTGEKVFLECVQDMDHENMFWYRQDPGLGLRLIYFSYDVKMKEKGDIPEGYSVSREKKERFSLILESASTNQTSMYLCASSTGDRREKLFFGSGTQLSVL.

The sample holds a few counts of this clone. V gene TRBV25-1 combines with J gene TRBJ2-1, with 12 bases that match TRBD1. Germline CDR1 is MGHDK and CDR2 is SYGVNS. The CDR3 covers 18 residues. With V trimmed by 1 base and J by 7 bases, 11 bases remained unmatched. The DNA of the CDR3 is TGTGCCAGCAGTGAATGGGAAACGGGACAGGGGGCAAGGAATGAGCAGTTCTTC. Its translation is CASSEWETGQGARNEQFF.

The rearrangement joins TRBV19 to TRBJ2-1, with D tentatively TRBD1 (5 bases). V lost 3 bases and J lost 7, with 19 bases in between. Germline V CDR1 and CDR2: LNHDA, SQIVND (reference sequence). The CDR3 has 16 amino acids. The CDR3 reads CASSISAGLGQNEQFF. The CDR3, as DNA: TGTGCCAGTAGTATTTCGGCAGGGTTGGGTCAAAATGAGCAGTTCTTC.

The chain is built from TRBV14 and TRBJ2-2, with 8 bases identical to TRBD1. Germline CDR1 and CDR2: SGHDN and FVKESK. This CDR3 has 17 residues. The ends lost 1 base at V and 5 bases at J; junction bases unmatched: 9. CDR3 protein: CASSQVYGTGVTGELFF. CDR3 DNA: TGTGCCAGCAGCCAAGTCTACGGGACAGGAGTAACCGGGGAGCTGTTTTTT.

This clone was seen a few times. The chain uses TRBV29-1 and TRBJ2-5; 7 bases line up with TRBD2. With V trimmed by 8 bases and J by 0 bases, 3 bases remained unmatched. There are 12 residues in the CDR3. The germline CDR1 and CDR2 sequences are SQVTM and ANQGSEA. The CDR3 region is CSYRGDQETQYF. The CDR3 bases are TGCAGCTACCGGGGGGACCAAGAGACCCAGTACTTC. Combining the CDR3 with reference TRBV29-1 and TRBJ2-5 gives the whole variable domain SAVISQKPSRDICQRGTSLTIQCQVDSQVTMMFWYRQQPGQSLTLIATANQGSEATYESGFVIDKFPISRPNLTFSTLTVSNMSPEDSSIYLCSYRGDQETQYFGPGTRLLVL.

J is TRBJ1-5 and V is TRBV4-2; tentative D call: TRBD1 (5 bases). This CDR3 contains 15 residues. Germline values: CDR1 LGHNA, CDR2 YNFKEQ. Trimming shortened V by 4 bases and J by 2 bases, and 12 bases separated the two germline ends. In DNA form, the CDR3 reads TGTGCCAGCAGCCCTTTGGGGCAGGGCAATCAGCCCCAGCATTTT. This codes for CASSPLGQGNQPQHF.

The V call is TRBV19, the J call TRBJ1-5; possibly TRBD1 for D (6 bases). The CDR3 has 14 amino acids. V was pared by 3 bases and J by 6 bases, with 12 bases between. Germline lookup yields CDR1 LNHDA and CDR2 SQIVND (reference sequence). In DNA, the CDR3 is TGTGCCAGTAGTATCTTGGGGGGGGCTCAGCCCCAGCATTTT. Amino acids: CASSILGGAQPQHF.

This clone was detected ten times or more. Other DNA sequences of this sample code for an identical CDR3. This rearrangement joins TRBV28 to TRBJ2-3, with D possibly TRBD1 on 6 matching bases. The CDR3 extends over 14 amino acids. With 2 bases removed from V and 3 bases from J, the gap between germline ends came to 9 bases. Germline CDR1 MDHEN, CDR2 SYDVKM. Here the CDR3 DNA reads TGTGCCAGCAGTTTAAACAGGGCTACAGATACGCAGTATTTT. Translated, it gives CASSLNRATDTQYF. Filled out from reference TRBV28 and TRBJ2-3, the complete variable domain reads DVKVTQSSRYLVKRTGEKVFLECVQDMDHENMFWYRQDPGLGLRLIYFSYDVKMKEKGDIPEGYSVSREKKERFSLILESASTNQTSMYLCASSLNRATDTQYFGPGTRLTVL.

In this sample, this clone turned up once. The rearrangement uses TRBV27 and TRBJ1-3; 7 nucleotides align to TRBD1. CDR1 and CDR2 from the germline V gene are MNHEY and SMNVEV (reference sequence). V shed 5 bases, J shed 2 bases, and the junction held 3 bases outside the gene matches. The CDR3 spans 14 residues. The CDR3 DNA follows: TGTGCCAGCAGTCTTACAGGGGCTGGAAACACCATATATTTT. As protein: CASSLTGAGNTIYF.

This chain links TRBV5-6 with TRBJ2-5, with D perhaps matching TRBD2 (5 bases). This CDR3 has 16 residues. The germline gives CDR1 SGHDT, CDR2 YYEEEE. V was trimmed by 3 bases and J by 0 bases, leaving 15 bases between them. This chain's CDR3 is CASSSDLHLYQETQYF. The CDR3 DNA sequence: TGTGCCAGCAGCTCGGACTTGCATCTGTACCAAGAGACCCAGTACTTC. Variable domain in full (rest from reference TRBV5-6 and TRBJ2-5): DAGVTQSPTHLIKTRGQQVTLRCSPKSGHDTVSWYQQALGQGPQFIFQYYEEEERQRGNFPDRFSGHQFPNYSSELNVNALLLGDSALYLCASSSDLHLYQETQYFGPGTRLLVL.

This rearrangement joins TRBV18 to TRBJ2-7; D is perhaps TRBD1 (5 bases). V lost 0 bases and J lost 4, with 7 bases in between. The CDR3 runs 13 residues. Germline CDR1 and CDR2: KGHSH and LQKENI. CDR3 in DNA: TGTGCCAGCTCACCACCGACAGAATACGAGCAGTACTTC. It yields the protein CASSPPTEYEQYF.

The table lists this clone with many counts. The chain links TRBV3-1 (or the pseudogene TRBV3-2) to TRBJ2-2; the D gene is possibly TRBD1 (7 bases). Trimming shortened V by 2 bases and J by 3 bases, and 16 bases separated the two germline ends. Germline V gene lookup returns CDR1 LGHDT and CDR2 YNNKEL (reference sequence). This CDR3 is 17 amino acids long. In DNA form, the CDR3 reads TGTGCCAGCAGCCAACCCGGAGGGGGCGCAGACACCGGGGAGCTGTTTTTT. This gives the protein CASSQPGGGADTGELFF.

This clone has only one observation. The CDR3: CASSLRPGWTDTQYF. For the CDR3, the DNA is TGTGCCAGCAGCTTACGGCCAGGGTGGACAGATACGCAGTATTTT. The gene calls are TRBV7-3 and TRBJ2-3; the D gene is possibly TRBD1 (5 bases). The CDR3 is made up of 15 amino acids. Germline V lookup: CDR1 SGHTA, CDR2 FQGTGA. Trimming removed 2 bases at V and 3 bases at J, with 12 bases between.

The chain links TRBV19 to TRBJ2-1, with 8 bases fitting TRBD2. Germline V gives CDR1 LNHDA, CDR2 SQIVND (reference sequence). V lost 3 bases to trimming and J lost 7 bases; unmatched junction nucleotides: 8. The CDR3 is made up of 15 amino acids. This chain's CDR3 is CASSMGGGRSNEQFF. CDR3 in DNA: TGTGCCAGTAGTATGGGCGGCGGGAGGTCAAATGAGCAGTTCTTC. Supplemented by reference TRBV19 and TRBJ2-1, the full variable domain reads DGGITQSPKYLFRKEGQNVTLSCEQNLNHDAMYWYRQDPGQGLRLIYYSQIVNDFQKGDIAEGYSVSREKKESFPLTVTSAQKNPTAFYLCASSMGGGRSNEQFFGPGTRLTVL.

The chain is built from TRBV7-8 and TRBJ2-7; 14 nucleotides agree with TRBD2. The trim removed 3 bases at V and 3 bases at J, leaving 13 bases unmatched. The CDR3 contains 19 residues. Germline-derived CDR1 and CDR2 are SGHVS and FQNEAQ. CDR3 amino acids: CASSFGLAGGQDFLYEQYV. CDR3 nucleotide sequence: TGTGCCAGCAGCTTTGGACTAGCGGGAGGTCAAGATTTCCTCTACGAGCAGTACGTC.

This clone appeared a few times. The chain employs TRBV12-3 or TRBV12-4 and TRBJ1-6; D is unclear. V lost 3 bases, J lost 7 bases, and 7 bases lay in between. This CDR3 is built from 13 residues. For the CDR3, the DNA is TGTGCCAGCAGTTTGGGTAGCAATTCACCCCTCCACTTT. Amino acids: CASSLGSNSPLHF.

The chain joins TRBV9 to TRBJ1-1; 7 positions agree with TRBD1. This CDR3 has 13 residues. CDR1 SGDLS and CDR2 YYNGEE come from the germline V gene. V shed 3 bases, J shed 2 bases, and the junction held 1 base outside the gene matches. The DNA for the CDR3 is TGTGCCAGCAGCGGACAGGGTAACACTGAAGCTTTCTTT. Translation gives CASSGQGNTEAFF.